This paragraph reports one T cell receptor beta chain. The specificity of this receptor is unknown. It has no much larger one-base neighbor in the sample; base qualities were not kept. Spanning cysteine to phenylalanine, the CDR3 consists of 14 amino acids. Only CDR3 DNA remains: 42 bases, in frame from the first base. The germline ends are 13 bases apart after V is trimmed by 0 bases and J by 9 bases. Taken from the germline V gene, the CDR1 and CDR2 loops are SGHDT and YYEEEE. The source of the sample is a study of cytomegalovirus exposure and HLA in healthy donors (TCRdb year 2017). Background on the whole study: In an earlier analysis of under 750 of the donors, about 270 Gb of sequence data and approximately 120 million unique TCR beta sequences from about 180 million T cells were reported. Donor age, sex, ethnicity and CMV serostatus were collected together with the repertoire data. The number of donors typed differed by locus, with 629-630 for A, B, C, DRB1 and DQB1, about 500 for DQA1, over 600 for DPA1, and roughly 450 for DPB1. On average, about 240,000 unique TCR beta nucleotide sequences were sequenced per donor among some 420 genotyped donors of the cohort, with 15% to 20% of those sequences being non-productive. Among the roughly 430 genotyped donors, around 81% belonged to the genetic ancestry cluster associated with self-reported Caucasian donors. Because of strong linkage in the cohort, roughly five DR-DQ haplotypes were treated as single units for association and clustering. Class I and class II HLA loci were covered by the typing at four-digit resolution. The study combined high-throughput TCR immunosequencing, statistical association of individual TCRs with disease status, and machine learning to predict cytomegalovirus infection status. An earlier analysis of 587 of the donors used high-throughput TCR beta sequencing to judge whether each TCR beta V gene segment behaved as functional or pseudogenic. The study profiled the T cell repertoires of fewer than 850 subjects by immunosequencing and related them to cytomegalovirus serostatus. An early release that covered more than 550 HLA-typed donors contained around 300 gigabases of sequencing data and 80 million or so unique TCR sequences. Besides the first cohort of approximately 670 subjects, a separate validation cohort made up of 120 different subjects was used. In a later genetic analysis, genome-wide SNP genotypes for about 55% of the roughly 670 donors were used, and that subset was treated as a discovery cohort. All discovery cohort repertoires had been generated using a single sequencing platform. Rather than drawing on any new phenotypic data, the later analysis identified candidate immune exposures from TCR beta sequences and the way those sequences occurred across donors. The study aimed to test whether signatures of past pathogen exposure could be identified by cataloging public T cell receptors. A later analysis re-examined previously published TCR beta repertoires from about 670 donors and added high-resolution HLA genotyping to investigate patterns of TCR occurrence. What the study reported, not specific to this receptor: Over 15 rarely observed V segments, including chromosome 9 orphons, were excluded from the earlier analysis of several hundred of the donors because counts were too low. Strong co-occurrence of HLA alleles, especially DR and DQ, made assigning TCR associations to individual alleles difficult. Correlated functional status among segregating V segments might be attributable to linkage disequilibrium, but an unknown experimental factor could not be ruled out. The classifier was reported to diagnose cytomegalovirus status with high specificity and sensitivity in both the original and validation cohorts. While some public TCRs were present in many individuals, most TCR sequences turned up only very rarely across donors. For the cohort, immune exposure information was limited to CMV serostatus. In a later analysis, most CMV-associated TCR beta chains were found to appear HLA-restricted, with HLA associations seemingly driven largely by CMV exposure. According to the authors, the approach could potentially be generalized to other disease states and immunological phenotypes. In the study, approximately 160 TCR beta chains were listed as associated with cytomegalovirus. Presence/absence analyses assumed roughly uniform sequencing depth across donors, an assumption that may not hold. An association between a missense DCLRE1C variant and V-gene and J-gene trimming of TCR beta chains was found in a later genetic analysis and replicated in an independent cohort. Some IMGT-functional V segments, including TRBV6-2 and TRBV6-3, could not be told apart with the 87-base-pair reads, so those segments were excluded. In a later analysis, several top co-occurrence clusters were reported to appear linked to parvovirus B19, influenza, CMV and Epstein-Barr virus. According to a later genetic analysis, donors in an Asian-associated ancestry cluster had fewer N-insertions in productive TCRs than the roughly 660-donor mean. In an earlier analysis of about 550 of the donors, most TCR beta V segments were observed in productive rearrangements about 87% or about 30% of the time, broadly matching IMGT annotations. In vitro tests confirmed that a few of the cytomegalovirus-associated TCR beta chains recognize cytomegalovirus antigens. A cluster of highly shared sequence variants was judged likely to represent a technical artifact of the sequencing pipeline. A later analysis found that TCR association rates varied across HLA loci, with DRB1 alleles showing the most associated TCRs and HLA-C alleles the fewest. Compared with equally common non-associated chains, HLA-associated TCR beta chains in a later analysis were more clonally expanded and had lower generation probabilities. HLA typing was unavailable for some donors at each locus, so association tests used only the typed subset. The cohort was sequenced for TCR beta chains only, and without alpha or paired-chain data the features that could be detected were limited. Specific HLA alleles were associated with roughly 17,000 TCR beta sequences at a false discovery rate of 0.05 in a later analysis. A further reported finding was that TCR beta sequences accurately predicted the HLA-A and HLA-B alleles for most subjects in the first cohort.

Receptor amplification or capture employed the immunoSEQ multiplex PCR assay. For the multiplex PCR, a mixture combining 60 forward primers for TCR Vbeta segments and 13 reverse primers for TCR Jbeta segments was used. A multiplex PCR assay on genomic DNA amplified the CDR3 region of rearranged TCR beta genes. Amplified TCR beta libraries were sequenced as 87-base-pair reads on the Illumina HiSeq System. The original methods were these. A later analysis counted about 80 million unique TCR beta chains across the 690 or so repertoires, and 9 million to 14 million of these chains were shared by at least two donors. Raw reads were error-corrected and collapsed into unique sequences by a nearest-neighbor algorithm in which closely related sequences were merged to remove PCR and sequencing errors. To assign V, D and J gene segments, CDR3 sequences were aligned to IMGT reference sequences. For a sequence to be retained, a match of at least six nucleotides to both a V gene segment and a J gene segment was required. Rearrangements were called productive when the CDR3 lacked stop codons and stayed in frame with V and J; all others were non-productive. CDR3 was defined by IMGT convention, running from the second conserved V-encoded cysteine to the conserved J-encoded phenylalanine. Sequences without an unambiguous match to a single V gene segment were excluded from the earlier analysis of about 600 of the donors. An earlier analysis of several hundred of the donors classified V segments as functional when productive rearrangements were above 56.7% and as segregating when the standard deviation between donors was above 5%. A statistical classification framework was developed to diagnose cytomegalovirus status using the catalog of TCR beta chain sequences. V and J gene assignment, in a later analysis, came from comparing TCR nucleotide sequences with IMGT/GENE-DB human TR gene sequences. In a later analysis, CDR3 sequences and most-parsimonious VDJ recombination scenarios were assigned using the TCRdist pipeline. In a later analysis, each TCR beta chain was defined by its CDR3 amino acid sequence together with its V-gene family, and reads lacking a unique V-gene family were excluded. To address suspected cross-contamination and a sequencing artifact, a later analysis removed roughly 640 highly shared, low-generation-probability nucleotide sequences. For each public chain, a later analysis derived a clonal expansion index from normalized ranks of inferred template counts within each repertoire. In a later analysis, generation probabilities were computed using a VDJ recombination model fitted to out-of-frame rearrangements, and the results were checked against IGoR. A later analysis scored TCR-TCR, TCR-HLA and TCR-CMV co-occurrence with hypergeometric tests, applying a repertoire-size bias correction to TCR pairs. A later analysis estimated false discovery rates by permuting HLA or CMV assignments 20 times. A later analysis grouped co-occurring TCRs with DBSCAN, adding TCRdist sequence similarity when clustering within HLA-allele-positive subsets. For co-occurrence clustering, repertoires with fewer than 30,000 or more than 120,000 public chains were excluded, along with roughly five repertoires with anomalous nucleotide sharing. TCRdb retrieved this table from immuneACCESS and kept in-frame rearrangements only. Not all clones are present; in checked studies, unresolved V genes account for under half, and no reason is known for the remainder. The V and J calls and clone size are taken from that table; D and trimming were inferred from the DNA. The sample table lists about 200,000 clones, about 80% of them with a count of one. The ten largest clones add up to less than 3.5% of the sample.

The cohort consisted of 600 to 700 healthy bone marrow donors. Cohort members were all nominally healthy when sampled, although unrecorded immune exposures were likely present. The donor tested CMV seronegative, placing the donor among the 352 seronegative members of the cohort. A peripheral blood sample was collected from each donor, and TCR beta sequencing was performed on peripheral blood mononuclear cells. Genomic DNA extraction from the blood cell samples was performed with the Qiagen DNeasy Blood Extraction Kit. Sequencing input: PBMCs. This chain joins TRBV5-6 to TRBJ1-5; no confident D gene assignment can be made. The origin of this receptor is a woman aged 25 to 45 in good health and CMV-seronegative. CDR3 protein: CASSLGAGFGPQHF. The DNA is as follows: TGTGCCAGCAGCTTGGGCGCGGGTTTCGGGCCCCAGCATTTT.